What follows is one T cell receptor (beta chain) and its context. These data belong to a study of blood T cell repertoires in COVID-19. The germline CDR1 and CDR2 sequences are MNHEY and SVGAGI. There are 13 residues in the CDR3. Trimming removed 6 bases from V and 3 bases from J, with 11 bases in between. The table came from immunoSEQ multiplex PCR; TCRdb's copy has only in-frame clones and leaves some out. The sample lists 120,000 or so clones, around nine tenths occurring once. The sample comprised peripheral blood. The gene calls are TRBV6-5 and TRBJ1-2; D gene uncertain. This TCR was recovered from a human donor in a cohort sampled during active COVID-19. CDR3 coding DNA: TGTGCCAGCAGCCAATCCGAGCACTATGGCTACACCTTC. As protein: CASSQSEHYGYTF.